In its sample, the clone carrying this T cell receptor beta chain was seen many times. The antigen remains undetermined. This specimen comes from a study of T-cell memory formation after mild COVID-19. Study observations and caveats: Several responding clones turned up in pre-infection memory, indicating that cross-reactive memory may have taken part.

Germline CDR1 reads SGHTA; CDR2 reads FQGNSA. The CDR3 has 16 amino acids. The V end was cut by 6 bases, the J end by 0 bases, with 16 bases between. TCRdb re-derived calls from the 5' RACE reads in MiXCR, one entry per CDR3 protein. This sample has more than 120,000 distinct CDR3 sequences, with 15% to 20% found just once. The clonotype originates from an adult woman who had mild COVID-19 (a few samples of this study predate the infection). Cell type and time point are not known. V usage is TRBV7-2 and J usage is TRBJ2-3; D is possibly TRBD2 (6 bases). Sequencing input: PBMCs or a T cell subset sorted from them (not recorded which). This chain's CDR3 is CASSPTAGISTDTQYF. Written as DNA, the CDR3 is TGTGCCAGCAGTCCTACGGCGGGAATTAGCACAGATACGCAGTATTTT.